Each of the 15 T cell receptor beta chains below was sequenced from the same sample in a study of cytomegalovirus exposure and HLA in healthy donors. The PCR made use of 60 Vbeta and 13 Jbeta primers. Sequencing was performed with immunoSEQ multiplex PCR; in TCRdb, only in-frame clones are kept and a portion is missing. The sample contains around 130,000 clones, 80% to 90% of which appear only once. The sequenced sample consisted of PBMCs. The receptors were sampled from a man in his forties or fifties in good health and CMV-seronegative.

The chain recombines TRBV6-1 with TRBJ1-1; D is possibly TRBD1 (6 bases). The CDR3 covers 14 residues. The V gene's germline CDR1 is MNHNS and CDR2 SASEGT. The V end lost 6 bases, the J end lost 0 bases, and 11 bases lay between the germline ends. CDR3 protein: CASSLTGLNTEAFF. DNA for the CDR3: TGTGCCAGCAGCCTGACAGGCCTGAACACTGAAGCTTTCTTT.

The V call is TRBV5-6, the J call TRBJ2-3; 8 bases map to TRBD2. Germline V gene data show CDR1 as SGHDT and CDR2 as YYEEEE. The CDR3 covers 14 residues. The trim removed 2 bases at V and 4 bases at J, leaving 3 bases unmatched. CDR3 residues: CASSLAGAADTQYF. CDR3 nucleotides: TGTGCCAGCAGCTTAGCGGGAGCCGCAGATACGCAGTATTTT.

This clone was seen more than once but under ten times. DNA of the CDR3: TGCGCCAGCAGCCCGGGACAGGGGGCCTACGAGCAGTACTTC. Its translation is CASSPGQGAYEQYF. The chain has TRBV5-1 and TRBJ2-7; 11 positions agree with TRBD1. The CDR3 extends over 14 amino acids. Germline V gene sequence: CDR1 SGHRS, CDR2 YFSETQ. After removal of 4 bases from V and 2 bases from J, the junction contained 2 bases not matched to a gene.

As for this clone: The identical CDR3 is also encoded by other nucleotide sequences in the sample. The rearrangement links TRBV5-6 to TRBJ1-1; the D gene is possibly TRBD1 (6 bases). The CDR3 is 15 residues long. The V gene lost 0 bases and the J gene lost 8 bases, with 17 bases spanning the gap. Germline CDR1 reads SGHDT; CDR2 reads YYEEEE. The DNA of the CDR3 is TGTGCCAGCAGCTTGGGCTCCGCGGGGGGCCGCGAAGCTTTCTTT. It codes for CASSLGSAGGREAFF.

This chain links TRBV5-1 with TRBJ1-4; the D gene is possibly TRBD1 (6 bases). The CDR3 extends over 15 amino acids. Germline assignment: CDR1 SGHRS and CDR2 YFSETQ. V lost 2 bases and J lost 5, with 13 bases in between. DNA of the CDR3: TGCGCCAGCAGCTTATCTGGACAGAAAAATGAAAAACTGTTTTTT. It encodes CASSLSGQKNEKLFF.

The V call is TRBV2, the J call TRBJ1-6, with a weak D call TRBD1 (5 bases). CDR3 length equals 15 residues. Trimming removed 6 bases at V and 8 bases at J, with 17 bases between. CDR1 and CDR2 (germline): SNHLY, FYNNEI. CDR3 nucleotides: TGTGCCAGCAGGGAGCAGACAGAGTGGTATTCACCCCTCCACTTT. Amino acid sequence: CASREQTEWYSPLHF.

The chain carries TRBV6-5 and TRBJ2-7; D not certain. The germline gives CDR1 MNHEY, CDR2 SVGAGI. The CDR3 contains 14 residues. The V and J ends lost 5 bases and 0 bases respectively, with 11 bases between them. CDR3 sequence: CASSDLAGSYEQYF. The CDR3 nucleotides read TGTGCCAGCAGTGACTTAGCCGGCTCCTACGAGCAGTACTTC.

The gene calls are TRBV25-1 and TRBJ2-7; 7 nucleotides agree with TRBD1. The germline V gene has CDR1 MGHDK and CDR2 SYGVNS. The CDR3 totals 17 residues. Trimming at V came to 1 base and at J to 2 bases, leaving 11 bases not matched to a gene. The CDR3 DNA reads TGTGCCAGCAGTGAATGTGGCAGGGGGAGTGTGGCCTACGAGCAGTACTTC. This sequence encodes CASSECGRGSVAYEQYF.

The V gene is TRBV7-9, the J gene TRBJ1-2; maybe TRBD1 (6 bases). The germline CDR1 and CDR2 sequences are SEHNR and FQNEAQ (reference sequence). This CDR3 spans 14 amino acids. Trimming left V 5 bases short and J 4 bases short, with 14 bases between. The CDR3: CASSHEGVSYGYTF. The CDR3 region has the DNA TGTGCCAGCAGCCACGAGGGGGTATCCTATGGCTACACCTTC.

The genes are TRBV10-3 and TRBJ2-6, with a tentative D call TRBD2 (6 bases). V was clipped by 7 bases and J by 0 bases, with 16 bases between them. The CDR3 has 17 residues. Looked up from germline, CDR1 is ENHRY and CDR2 is SYGVKD. The CDR3 reads CAINPAGRGSGANVLTF. CDR3 sequence (DNA): TGTGCCATCAATCCAGCGGGTCGGGGCTCTGGGGCCAACGTCCTGACTTTC.

This clone has only a few counts. The V call is TRBV2, the J call TRBJ1-1, with no clear D. With 4 bases removed from V and 3 bases from J, the gap between germline ends came to 9 bases. Germline values: CDR1 SNHLY, CDR2 FYNNEI. There are 13 residues in the CDR3. The CDR3 DNA is TGTGCCAGCAGTGTTAGGGAGGACACTGAAGCTTTCTTT. It yields the protein CASSVREDTEAFF.

The chain recombines TRBV10-3 with TRBJ1-3; D gene unclear. In germline, CDR1 is ENHRY, CDR2 SYGVKD. The ends were cut back, 8 bases at V and 0 bases at J, with 5 bases in the middle. The CDR3 is 12 amino acids. The CDR3 protein is CAIGSSGNTIYF. The CDR3 DNA sequence: TGTGCCATCGGCAGCTCTGGAAACACCATATATTTT.

This chain joins TRBV6-1 and TRBJ1-1; the D gene is possibly TRBD1 (6 bases). Germline V gives CDR1 MNHNS, CDR2 SASEGT. The V end lost 6 bases, the J end lost 9 bases, and 11 bases lay between the germline ends. The CDR3 loop spans 11 amino acids. The CDR3 here is CASRLRDKAFF. CDR3 sequence (DNA): TGTGCCAGCAGGCTTCGGGACAAAGCTTTCTTT.

V usage is TRBV4-2 and J usage is TRBJ1-2; D possibly corresponds to TRBD1 (6 bases). CDR1 is LGHNA, CDR2 YNFKEQ, per germline. Trimming cost V 0 bases and J 5 bases, with 13 bases left between them. This CDR3 is built from 15 residues. CDR3 region: CASSQDDWTVYGYTF. As DNA, the CDR3 is TGTGCCAGCAGCCAAGATGATTGGACAGTGTATGGCTACACCTTC.

CDR3 in DNA: TGTGCCAGCAGCCCTCAGGGGGACTTTTCACCCCTCCACTTT. Translating gives CASSPQGDFSPLHF. The V call is TRBV5-8, the J call TRBJ1-6; 7 bases line up with TRBD1. The CDR3 covers 14 residues. CDR1 and CDR2 (germline): SGHTS, YDEGEE. J lost 9 bases, V lost 4 bases, and 7 bases had no gene match.